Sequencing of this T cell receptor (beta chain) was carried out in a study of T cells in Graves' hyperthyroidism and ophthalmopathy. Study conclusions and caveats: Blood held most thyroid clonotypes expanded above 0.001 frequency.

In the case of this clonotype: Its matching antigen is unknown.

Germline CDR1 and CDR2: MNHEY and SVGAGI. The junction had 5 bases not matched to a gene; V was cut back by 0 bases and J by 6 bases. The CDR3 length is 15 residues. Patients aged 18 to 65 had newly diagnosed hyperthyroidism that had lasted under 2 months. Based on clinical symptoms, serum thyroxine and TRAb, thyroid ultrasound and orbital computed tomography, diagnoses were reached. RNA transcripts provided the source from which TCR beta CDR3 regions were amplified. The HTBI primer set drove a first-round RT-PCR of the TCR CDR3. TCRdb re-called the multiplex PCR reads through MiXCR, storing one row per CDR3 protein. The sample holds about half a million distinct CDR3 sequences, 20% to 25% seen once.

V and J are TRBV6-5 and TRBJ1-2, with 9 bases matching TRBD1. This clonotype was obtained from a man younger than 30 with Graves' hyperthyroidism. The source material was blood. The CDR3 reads CASSYSGQGMDGYTF. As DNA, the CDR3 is TGTGCCAGCAGTTACTCGGGACAGGGTATGGATGGCTACACCTTC.